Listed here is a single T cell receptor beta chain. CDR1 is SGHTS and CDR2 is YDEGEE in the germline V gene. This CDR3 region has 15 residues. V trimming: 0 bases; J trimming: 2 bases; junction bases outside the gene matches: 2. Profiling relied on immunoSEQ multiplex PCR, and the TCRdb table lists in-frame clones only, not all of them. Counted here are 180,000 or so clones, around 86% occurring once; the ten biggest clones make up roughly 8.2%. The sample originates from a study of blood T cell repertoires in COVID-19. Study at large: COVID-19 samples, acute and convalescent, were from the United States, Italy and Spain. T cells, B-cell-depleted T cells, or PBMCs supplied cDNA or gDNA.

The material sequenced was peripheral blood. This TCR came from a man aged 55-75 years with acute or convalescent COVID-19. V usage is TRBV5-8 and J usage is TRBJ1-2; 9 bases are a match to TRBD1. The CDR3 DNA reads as TGTGCCAGCAGCTTGGGTGGGACAGGGAACTATGGCTACACCTTC. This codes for CASSLGGTGNYGYTF.